A single sample gave rise to the 19 T cell receptor beta chains below, sequenced in a study of blood T cell repertoires in COVID-19. The data were produced by immunoSEQ multiplex PCR, yet TCRdb's version contains in-frame clones alone and is incomplete. The profile shows 110,000 or so clones, 75% to 90% of them singletons. Sequenced input: peripheral blood. These receptor sequences come from a woman aged 60 to 75 with COVID-19, enrolled during active disease.

The chain joins TRBV7-2 to TRBJ1-1; D gene uncertain. CDR3 length: 15 residues. CDR1 is SGHTA and CDR2 is FQGNSA in the germline V gene. V lost 2 bases to trimming and J lost 0 bases, with 10 bases between them. CDR3 protein: CASSLFWEMNTEAFF. For the CDR3, the DNA is TGTGCCAGCAGCTTATTCTGGGAGATGAACACTGAAGCTTTCTTT.

This chain connects TRBV7-3 to TRBJ1-2, with 9 nucleotides matching TRBD1. Germline values: CDR1 SGHTA, CDR2 FQGTGA. The junction had 6 bases not matched to a gene; V was cut back by 5 bases and J by 5 bases. CDR3 size: 14 residues. The CDR3 sequence is CASSPSGQGYGYTF. The CDR3 DNA reads as TGTGCCAGCAGCCCCTCGGGACAGGGATATGGCTACACCTTC. Full variable domain (rest looked up from reference TRBV7-3 and TRBJ1-2): GAGVSQTPSNKVTEKGKYVELRCDPISGHTALYWYRQSLGQGPEFLIYFQGTGAADDSGLPNDRFFAVRPEGSVSTLKIQRTERGDSAVYLCASSPSGQGYGYTFGSGTRLTVV.

This clone was seen once. The rearrangement links TRBV10-3 to TRBJ1-1, with 7 bases lining up with TRBD1. The CDR3 runs to 15 residues. Germline V CDR1 and CDR2: ENHRY, SYGVKD. The trim removed 6 bases at V and 1 base at J, leaving 8 bases unmatched. For the CDR3, the DNA is TGTGCCATCAGAGCGCGACAGGGCCGGAACACTGAAGCTTTCTTT. Protein sequence: CAIRARQGRNTEAFF.

The chain has TRBV6-2 or TRBV6-3 and TRBJ1-5; D is unclear. Germline CDR1 reads MNHEY; CDR2 reads SVGEGT. V was shortened by 2 bases and J by 9 bases, with 8 bases between the two germline ends. The CDR3 contains 12 residues. The CDR3 bases are TGTGCCAGCAGTTACCTCCCCGGGCCCCAGCATTTT. This translates into CASSYLPGPQHF.

The CDR3 sequence: CASSQQSGMSKYF. CDR3 coding DNA: TGTGCCAGCAGCCAACAATCGGGGATGAGCAAGTACTTC. The rearrangement links TRBV3-1 (or the pseudogene TRBV3-2) to TRBJ2-7; TRBD2 is a possible D gene (5 bases). This CDR3 is built from 13 residues. Trimming cost V 2 bases and J 11 bases, with 16 bases left between them. In germline, CDR1 is LGHDT, CDR2 YNNKEL (reference sequence).

V gene TRBV24-1 combines with J gene TRBJ2-1, with TRBD1 matching 10 bases. The CDR3 covers 17 residues. Germline V lookup: CDR1 KGHDR, CDR2 SFDVKD. J lost 4 bases, V lost 2 bases, and 7 bases had no gene match. The CDR3 loop is CATSDYTRDRGYNEQFF. In nucleotides, the CDR3 is TGTGCCACCAGTGATTACACCCGGGACAGGGGTTACAATGAGCAGTTCTTC.

This rearrangement joins TRBV10-3 to TRBJ2-7, with 8 bases aligning to TRBD1. Germline V lookup: CDR1 ENHRY, CDR2 SYGVKD. The length of the CDR3 is 12 residues. V was clipped by 6 bases and J by 6 bases; unmatched bases: 4. This chain's CDR3 is CAISRTGSEQYF. For the CDR3, the DNA is TGTGCCATCAGCCGGACAGGGAGCGAGCAGTACTTC.

The rearrangement joins TRBV13 to TRBJ1-4, with D perhaps matching TRBD1 (5 bases). This CDR3 has 15 residues. Deletions cut 2 bases from V and 8 bases from J, with 15 bases between. CDR1 is PRHDT and CDR2 is FYEKMQ in the germline V gene (reference sequence). The CDR3 region is CASSLRAGQTEKLFF. CDR3 in DNA: TGTGCCAGCAGCTTAAGGGCAGGGCAAACAGAAAAACTGTTTTTT.

DNA for the CDR3: TGTGCCATCAGTGAGTCAGTGGGAGGTAGGGCCGATTCACCCCTCCACTTT. Its translation is CAISESVGGRADSPLHF. The V call is TRBV10-3, the J call TRBJ1-6; D is undetermined. The CDR3 loop spans 17 amino acids. V gave up 0 bases and J gave up 8 bases, with 17 bases separating them. Germline assignment: CDR1 ENHRY and CDR2 SYGVKD.

This sequence joins TRBV4-2 and TRBJ2-3, with 7 positions matching TRBD1. With V trimmed by 1 base and J by 2 bases, 6 bases remained unmatched. Germline-derived CDR1 and CDR2 are LGHNA and YNFKEQ. The CDR3 runs to 16 residues. The CDR3 DNA is TGTGCCAGCAGCCAAGGTCAGGGGGAACACACAGATACGCAGTATTTT. This encodes CASSQGQGEHTDTQYF.

V is TRBV30 and J is TRBJ1-2; 7 bases agree with TRBD1. CDR1 is GTSNPN and CDR2 is SVGIG in the germline V gene (reference sequence). V shed 0 bases and J 8 bases; nucleotides not matched to a gene: 6. The CDR3 spans 13 residues. CDR3 sequence: CAWSVNRGFGYTF. The CDR3 bases are TGTGCCTGGAGTGTAAACAGGGGTTTCGGCTACACCTTC.

This chain joins TRBV10-2 and TRBJ2-2; TRBD1 matches 7 bases. V lost 1 base, J lost 3 bases, and 5 bases stayed unmatched. The CDR3 sequence is 16 residues long. Germline V gene lookup returns CDR1 WSHSY and CDR2 SAAADI. The CDR3 here is CASSELGQRYTGELFF. Written as DNA, the CDR3 is TGCGCCAGCAGTGAGTTGGGACAGCGATACACCGGGGAGCTGTTTTTT.

The V gene is TRBV27, the J gene TRBJ1-4; D is undetermined. This CDR3 is 15 amino acids long. CDR1 and CDR2 from the germline V gene are MNHEY and SMNVEV (reference sequence). V lost 2 bases and J 7 bases, leaving 14 bases between the germline ends. For the CDR3, the DNA is TGTGCCAGCAGTTTAATAGGGAGTGAGGGTGAAAAACTGTTTTTT. Protein: CASSLIGSEGEKLFF.

The genes are TRBV9 and TRBJ1-4, with TRBD1 matching over 10 bases. This CDR3 region has 15 residues. With 3 bases clipped from V and 7 bases from J, the junction kept 6 bases outside the gene matches. Germline V gene data show CDR1 as SGDLS and CDR2 as YYNGEE. Written as DNA, the CDR3 is TGTGCCAGCAGCGCGAGGGACAGGGGTCGTGAAAAACTGTTTTTT. Protein product: CASSARDRGREKLFF.

This clone has only one observation. The V gene is TRBV7-8, the J gene TRBJ1-4, with 9 bases lining up with TRBD1. The trim removed 0 bases at V and 5 bases at J, leaving 1 base unmatched. Germline CDR1 SGHVS, CDR2 FQNEAQ. The length of the CDR3 is 15 residues. The CDR3 sequence: CASSLAGTGNEKLFF. The DNA of the CDR3 is TGTGCCAGCAGCTTAGCCGGGACAGGGAATGAAAAACTGTTTTTT.

The chain uses TRBV18 and TRBJ1-2; 7 bases line up with TRBD1. In germline, CDR1 is KGHSH, CDR2 LQKENI. The junction had 6 bases not matched to a gene; V was cut back by 8 bases and J by 0 bases. CDR3 length equals 14 residues. Written as DNA, the CDR3 is TGTGCCAGCCATAGACAGGGCACTAACTATGGCTACACCTTC. Amino acids: CASHRQGTNYGYTF.

V gene TRBV30 combines with J gene TRBJ1-2; D unclear. Germline V gene data show CDR1 as GTSNPN and CDR2 as SVGIG (reference sequence). Between the trimmed V and J ends, which lost 0 bases and 0 bases, there was a span of 11 bases. The CDR3 has 15 amino acids. Here the CDR3 DNA reads TGTGCCTGGAGTGTAGACTACAACCCTAACTATGGCTACACCTTC. It translates to CAWSVDYNPNYGYTF.

The chain links TRBV10-3 to TRBJ1-2, with 10 bases aligning to TRBD1. The CDR3 runs to 15 residues. V lost 3 bases, J lost 4 bases, and 5 bases stayed unmatched. CDR1 is ENHRY and CDR2 is SYGVKD in the germline V gene. In nucleotides, the CDR3 is TGTGCCATCAGTGATCCCGGGACAGGGGTCTATGGCTACACCTTC. Its translation: CAISDPGTGVYGYTF.

The chain is built from TRBV19 and TRBJ1-1; D call uncertain. The CDR3 covers 12 residues. The germline V gene encodes CDR1 LNHDA and CDR2 SQIVND (reference sequence). The ends were cut back, 5 bases at V and 5 bases at J, with 9 bases in the middle. The DNA of the CDR3 is TGTGCCAGTAGTCGGTCCGGGACTGAAGCTTTCTTT. Translated, it gives CASSRSGTEAFF.